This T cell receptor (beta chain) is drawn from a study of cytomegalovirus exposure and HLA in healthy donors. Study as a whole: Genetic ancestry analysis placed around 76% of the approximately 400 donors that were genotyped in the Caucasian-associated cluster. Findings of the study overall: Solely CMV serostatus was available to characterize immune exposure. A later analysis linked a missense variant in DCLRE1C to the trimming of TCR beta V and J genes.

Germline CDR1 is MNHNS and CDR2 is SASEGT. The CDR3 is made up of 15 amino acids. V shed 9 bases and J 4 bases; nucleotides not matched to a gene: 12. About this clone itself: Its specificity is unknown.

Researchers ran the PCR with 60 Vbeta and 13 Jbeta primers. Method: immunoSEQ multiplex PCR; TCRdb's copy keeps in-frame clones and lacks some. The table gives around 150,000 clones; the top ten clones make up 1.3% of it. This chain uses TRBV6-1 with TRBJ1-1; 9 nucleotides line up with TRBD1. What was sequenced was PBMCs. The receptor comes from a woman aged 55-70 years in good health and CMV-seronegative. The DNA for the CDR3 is TGTGCCAGTACAGGGGGCGTCGAGAGAACCACTGAAGCTTTCTTT. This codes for CASTGGVERTTEAFF.